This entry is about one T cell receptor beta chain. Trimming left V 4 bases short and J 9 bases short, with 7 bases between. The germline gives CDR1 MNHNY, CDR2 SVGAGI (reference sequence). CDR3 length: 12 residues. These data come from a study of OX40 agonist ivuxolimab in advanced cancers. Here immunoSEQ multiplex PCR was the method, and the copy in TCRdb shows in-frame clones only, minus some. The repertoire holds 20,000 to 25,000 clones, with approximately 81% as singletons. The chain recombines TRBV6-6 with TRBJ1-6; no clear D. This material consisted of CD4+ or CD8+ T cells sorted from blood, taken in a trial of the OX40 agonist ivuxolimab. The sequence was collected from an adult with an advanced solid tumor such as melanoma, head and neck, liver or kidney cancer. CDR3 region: CASSSSASPLHF. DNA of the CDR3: TGTGCCAGCAGTTCATCGGCTTCACCCCTCCACTTT.